The present TCR beta chain was sequenced within a study of T cell changes during pregnancy in multiple sclerosis. The CDR3 runs 17 residues. Germline values: CDR1 SEHNR, CDR2 FQNEAQ (reference sequence). The junction had 14 bases not matched to a gene; V was cut back by 5 bases and J by 8 bases. Assay: immunoSEQ multiplex PCR; the TCRdb copy retains only in-frame clones and omits some. The repertoire includes 50,000 or so clones, roughly 92% of them detected once, and approximately 0.68% sits in the top ten. This clone was recorded only once. The gene calls are TRBV7-9 and TRBJ2-4, with 11 bases matching TRBD2. This TCR was recovered from a female donor with multiple sclerosis, enrolled in a pregnancy study. The source material was CD4+ T cells from peripheral blood mononuclear cells, sampled in the third trimester of pregnancy. CDR3 sequence: CASSLRWGTSGEDIQYF. CDR3 nucleotides: TGTGCCAGCAGCCTTCGTTGGGGGACTAGCGGAGAGGACATTCAGTACTTC.